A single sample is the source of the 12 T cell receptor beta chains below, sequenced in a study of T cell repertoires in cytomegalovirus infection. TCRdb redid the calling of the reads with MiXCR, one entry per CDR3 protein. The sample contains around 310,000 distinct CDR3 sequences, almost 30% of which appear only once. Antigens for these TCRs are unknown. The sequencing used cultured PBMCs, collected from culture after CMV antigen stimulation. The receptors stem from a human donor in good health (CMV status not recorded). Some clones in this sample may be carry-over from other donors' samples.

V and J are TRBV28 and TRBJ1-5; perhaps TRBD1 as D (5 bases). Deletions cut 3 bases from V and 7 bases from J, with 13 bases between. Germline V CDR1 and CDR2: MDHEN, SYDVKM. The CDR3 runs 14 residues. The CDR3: CASSFNQGWQPQHF. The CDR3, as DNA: TGTGCCAGCAGTTTTAACCAGGGTTGGCAGCCCCAGCATTTT.

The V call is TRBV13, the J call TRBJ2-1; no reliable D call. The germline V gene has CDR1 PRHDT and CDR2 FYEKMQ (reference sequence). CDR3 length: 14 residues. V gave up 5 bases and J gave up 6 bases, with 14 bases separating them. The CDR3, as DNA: TGTGCCAGCAGCCGAAGCTTCATAAGCAATGAGCAGTTCTTC. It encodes CASSRSFISNEQFF.

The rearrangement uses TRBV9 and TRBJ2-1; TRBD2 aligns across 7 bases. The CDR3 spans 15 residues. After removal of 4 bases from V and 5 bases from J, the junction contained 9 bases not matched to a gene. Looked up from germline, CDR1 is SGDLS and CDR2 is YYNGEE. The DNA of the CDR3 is TGTGCCAGCAGCTCGAGCGGGGCTACGAACAATGAGCAGTTCTTC. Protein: CASSSSGATNNEQFF. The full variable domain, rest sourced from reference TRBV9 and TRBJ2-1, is DSGVTQTPKHLITATGQRVTLRCSPRSGDLSVYWYQQSLDQGLQFLIQYYNGEERAKGNILERFSAQQFPDLHSELNLSSLELGDSALYFCASSSSGATNNEQFFGPGTRLTVL.

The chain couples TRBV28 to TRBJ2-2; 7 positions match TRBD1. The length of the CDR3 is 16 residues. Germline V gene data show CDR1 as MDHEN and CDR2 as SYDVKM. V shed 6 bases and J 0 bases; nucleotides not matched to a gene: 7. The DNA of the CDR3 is TGTGCCAGCAGGTCGGGACAGACTGCGAACACCGGGGAGCTGTTTTTT. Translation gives CASRSGQTANTGELFF.

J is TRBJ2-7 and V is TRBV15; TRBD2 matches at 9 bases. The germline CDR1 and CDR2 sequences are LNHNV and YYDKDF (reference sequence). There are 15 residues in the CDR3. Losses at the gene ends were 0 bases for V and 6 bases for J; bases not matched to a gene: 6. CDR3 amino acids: CATSRDGLAGSEQYF. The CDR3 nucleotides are TGTGCCACCAGCAGAGATGGGCTAGCGGGAAGCGAGCAGTACTTC. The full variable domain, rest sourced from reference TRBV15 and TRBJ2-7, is DAMVIQNPRYQVTQFGKPVTLSCSQTLNHNVMYWYQQKSSQAPKLLFHYYDKDFNNEADTPDNFQSRRPNTSFCFLDIRSPGLGDTAMYLCATSRDGLAGSEQYFGPGTRLTVT.

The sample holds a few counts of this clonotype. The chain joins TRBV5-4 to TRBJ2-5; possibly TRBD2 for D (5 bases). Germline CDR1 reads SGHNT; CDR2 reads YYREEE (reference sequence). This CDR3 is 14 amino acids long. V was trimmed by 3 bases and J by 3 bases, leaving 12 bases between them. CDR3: CASSSPRDEETQYF. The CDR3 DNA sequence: TGTGCCAGCAGCTCGCCCCGGGATGAAGAGACCCAGTACTTC.

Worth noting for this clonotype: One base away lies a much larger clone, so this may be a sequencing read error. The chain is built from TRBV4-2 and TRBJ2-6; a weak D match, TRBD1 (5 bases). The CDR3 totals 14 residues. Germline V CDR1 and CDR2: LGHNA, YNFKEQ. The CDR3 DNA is TGTGCCAGCAGCCAAGACTCTGGGGCCAACTTCCTGACTTTC. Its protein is CASSQDSGANFLTF.

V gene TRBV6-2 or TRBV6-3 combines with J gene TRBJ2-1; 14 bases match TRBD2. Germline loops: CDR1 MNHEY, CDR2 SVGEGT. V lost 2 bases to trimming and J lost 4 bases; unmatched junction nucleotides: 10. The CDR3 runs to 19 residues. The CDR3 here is CASSYRRGLAGAQYNEQFF. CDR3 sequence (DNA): TGTGCCAGCAGTTACAGGCGGGGACTAGCGGGAGCGCAATACAATGAGCAGTTCTTC.

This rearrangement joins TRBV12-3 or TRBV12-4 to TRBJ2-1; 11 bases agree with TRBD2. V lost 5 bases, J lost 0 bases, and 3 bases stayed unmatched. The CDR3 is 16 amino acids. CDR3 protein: CASSGTSGVSYNEQFF. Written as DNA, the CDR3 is TGTGCCAGCAGTGGGACTAGCGGAGTCTCCTACAATGAGCAGTTCTTC.

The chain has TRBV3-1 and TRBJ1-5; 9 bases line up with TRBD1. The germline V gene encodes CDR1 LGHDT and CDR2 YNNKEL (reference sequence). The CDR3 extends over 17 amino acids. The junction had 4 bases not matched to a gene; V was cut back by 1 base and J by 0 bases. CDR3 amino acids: CASSQGRTGASNQPQHF. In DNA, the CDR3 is TGTGCCAGCAGCCAAGGCAGGACAGGGGCTAGCAATCAGCCCCAGCATTTT.

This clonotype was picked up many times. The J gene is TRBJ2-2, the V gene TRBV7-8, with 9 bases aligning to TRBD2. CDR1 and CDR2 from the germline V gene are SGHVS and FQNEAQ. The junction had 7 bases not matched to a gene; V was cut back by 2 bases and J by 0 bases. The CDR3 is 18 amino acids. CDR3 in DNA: TGTGCCAGCAGCTTATCCCTGGCTAGCGGGACGAACACCGGGGAGCTGTTTTTT. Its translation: CASSLSLASGTNTGELFF.

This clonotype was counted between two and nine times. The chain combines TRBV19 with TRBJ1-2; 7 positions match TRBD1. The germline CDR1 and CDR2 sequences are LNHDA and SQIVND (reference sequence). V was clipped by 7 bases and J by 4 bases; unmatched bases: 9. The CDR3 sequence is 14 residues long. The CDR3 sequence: CASTDRAHLYGYTF. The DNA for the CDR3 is TGTGCCAGTACCGACAGGGCCCACCTCTATGGCTACACCTTC.